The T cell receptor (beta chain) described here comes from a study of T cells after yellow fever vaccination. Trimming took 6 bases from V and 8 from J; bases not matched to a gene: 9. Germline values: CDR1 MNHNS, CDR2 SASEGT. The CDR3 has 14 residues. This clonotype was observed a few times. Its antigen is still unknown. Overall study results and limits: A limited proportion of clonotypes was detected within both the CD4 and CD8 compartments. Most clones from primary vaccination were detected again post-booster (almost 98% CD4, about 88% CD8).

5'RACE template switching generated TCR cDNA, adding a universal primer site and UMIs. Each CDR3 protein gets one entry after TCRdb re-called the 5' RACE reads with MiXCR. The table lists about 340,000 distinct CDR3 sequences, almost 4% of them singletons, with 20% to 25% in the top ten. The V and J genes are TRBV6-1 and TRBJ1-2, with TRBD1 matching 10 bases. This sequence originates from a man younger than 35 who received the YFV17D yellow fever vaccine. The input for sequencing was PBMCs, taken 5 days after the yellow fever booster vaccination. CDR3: CASSLLTGGAGYTF. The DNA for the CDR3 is TGTGCCAGCAGCCTGCTGACAGGGGGCGCAGGCTACACCTTC.